The clone carrying this T cell receptor (beta chain) appeared a few times. This sample was included in a study of blood T cell repertoires in COVID-19. About the research overall: The samples span acute and convalescent COVID-19 from the United States, Italy and Spain. From T cells, B-cell-depleted T cells, or PBMCs came the material, which was cDNA or gDNA.

Under the authors' procedure: From reference gene primer amplification, estimates of nucleated cell counts were derived. Here immunoSEQ multiplex PCR was the method, and the copy in TCRdb shows in-frame clones only, minus some. That table furnishes V, J and clone size, whereas the DNA furnished D and trimming. The repertoire consists of about 150,000 clones, with more than 70% occurring once and the leading ten covering approximately 5%. The CDR3 totals 14 residues. Trimming removed 6 bases at V and 4 bases at J, with 15 bases between. The germline V gene encodes CDR1 MNHEY and CDR2 SMNVEV (reference sequence).

The rearrangement uses TRBV27 and TRBJ1-2; possible D gene TRBD1, 5 bases. Sequencing was done on a sample of peripheral blood. This receptor was identified in a woman between 50 and 59 years old with acute or convalescent COVID-19. The DNA of the CDR3 is TGTGCCAGCAGGCAAACAGGATCCGGCTATGGCTACACCTTC. Its protein is CASRQTGSGYGYTF.